Listed below are T cell receptor beta chains from one sample, sequenced in a study of metastatic and nonmetastatic thyroid tumors. With MiXCR, TCRdb reprocessed the PCR reads. The sample has fewer than 35,000 clones, 18% seen once. Sequences were obtained from blood. These receptors came from a male donor with papillary thyroid cancer or a benign thyroid nodule (not recorded which). Some clones in this sample may be carry-over from other donors' samples. The CDR3 runs from the conserved cysteine through the conserved F or W. The D gene is left open where the match is weak. Clone size is shown for a subset of rows, as once, few, many or a class of expanded clone.

size,J,D,V,DNA,CDR3
many,TRBJ1-2,TRBD1,TRBV27,TGTGCCAGCAGTTTCCCTCGACAGGGGGGCGATGGCTACACCTTC,CASSFPRQGGDGYTF
many,TRBJ1-1,-,TRBV20-1,TGCAGTGCTAAGCACCCTTCGAACACTGAAGCTTTCTTT,CSAKHPSNTEAFF
many,TRBJ2-2,TRBD2,TRBV6-2/TRBV6-3,TGTGCCAGCAGTGTGCGGGGGGCCCCCGGGGAGCTGTTTTTT,CASSVRGAPGELFF
many,TRBJ2-5,TRBD1,TRBV3-1,TGTGCCAGCGGGGGGACAGGGGGCTGGAAGACCCAGTACTTC,CASGGTGGWKTQYF
-,TRBJ2-3,-,TRBV7-3,TGTGCCAGCAGGCCGGGAGGCACAGATACGCAGTATTTT,CASRPGGTDTQYF
few,TRBJ2-7,-,TRBV27,TGTGCCAGCAGTTTTTCCCAAGACTTGTACGAGCAGTACTTC,CASSFSQDLYEQYF
few,TRBJ1-2,-,TRBV24-1,TGTGCCACCAGTGACGGACGCTATGGCTACACCTTC,CATSDGRYGYTF
-,TRBJ1-1,TRBD1,TRBV19,TGTGCCAGTAGTATAGGGACAGGTTCGAACACTGAAGCTTTCTTT,CASSIGTGSNTEAFF
many,TRBJ1-5,TRBD1,TRBV30,TGTGCCTGGAGTGTGGGACAGGGGCTGAATCAGCCCCAGCATTTT,CAWSVGQGLNQPQHF
many,TRBJ1-5,TRBD1,TRBV28,TGTGCCAGCAGTTCAGAACAGGGGTGGGGTCCCCAGCATTTT,CASSSEQGWGPQHF
many,TRBJ2-1,-,TRBV11-2,TGTGCCAGCAGCTTAGATGTGAGGGATGAGCAGTTCTTC,CASSLDVRDEQFF
many,TRBJ1-2,-,TRBV5-4,TGTGCCAGCAGCTTGGGGACATTCTCTAACTATGGCTACACCTTC,CASSLGTFSNYGYTF
many,TRBJ2-4,-,TRBV7-2,TGTGCCAGCAGCTTGGGGGGGGGACAGAACATTCAGTACTTC,CASSLGGGQNIQYF
few,TRBJ2-7,-,TRBV5-4,TGTGCCAGCAGCTCCTCCACCGGGCCAAACTACGAGCAGTACTTC,CASSSSTGPNYEQYF
few,TRBJ2-2,-,TRBV24-1,TGTGCCACCAGTGATTCTCGGGACAAATCCGGGGAGCTGTTTTTT,CATSDSRDKSGELFF
-,TRBJ2-1,TRBD2,TRBV6-5,TGTGCCAGCAGTTCGGACGGGGCGGGAGTCTACAATGAGCAGTTCTTC,CASSSDGAGVYNEQFF
-,TRBJ2-7,-,TRBV2,TGTGCCAGCAGGAACCCGACAGCATCCTACGAGCAGTACTTC,CASRNPTASYEQYF
-,TRBJ1-5,TRBD1,TRBV20-1,TGCAGTGCTATTCAGGGGGGCAATCAGCCCCAGCATTTT,CSAIQGGNQPQHF
many,TRBJ1-4,-,TRBV20-1,TGCAGTGCTAGGGTGGGGCTGGGAGTGGAAAAACTGTTTTTT,CSARVGLGVEKLFF
many,TRBJ1-5,-,TRBV6-2/TRBV6-3,TGTGCCAGCAGTACGACACCCGATAGCAATCAGCCCCAGCATTTT,CASSTTPDSNQPQHF
medium-sized,TRBJ2-1,TRBD2,TRBV12-3/TRBV12-4,TGTGCCAGCAGCCCCTCTAGCGGGAGCCCCCATGAGCAGTTCTTC,CASSPSSGSPHEQFF
-,TRBJ2-5,-,TRBV6-1,TGTGCCAGCAGCAGTTACCCCCAAGAGACCCAGTACTTC,CASSSYPQETQYF
many,TRBJ1-1,TRBD1,TRBV5-1,TGCGCCAGCAGTTCGGGACAGCCGAACACTGAAGCTTTCTTT,CASSSGQPNTEAFF
-,TRBJ2-1,-,TRBV11-2,TGTGCCAGCAGCTTAGGGGAGACTACACTTGGGAATGAGCAATTCTTC,CASSLGETTLGNEQFF
many,TRBJ1-2,-,TRBV12-3/TRBV12-4,TGTGCCAGCAGGGAGGACAGCCTCTATGGCTACACCTTC,CASREDSLYGYTF
many,TRBJ1-6,-,TRBV5-1,TGCGCCAGCAGCCTGGAGTGGCAAGAGAGTTCACCCCTCCACTTT,CASSLEWQESSPLHF
many,TRBJ2-5,-,TRBV7-8,TGTGCCAGCAGCTTATGGGCAGCGGAGGAGACCCAGTACTTC,CASSLWAAEETQYF
-,TRBJ2-2,-,TRBV11-2,TGTGCCAGCAGCTTGGGAGCAGCCAACACCGGGGAGCTGTTTTTT,CASSLGAANTGELFF
many,TRBJ1-4,-,TRBV7-6,TGTGCCAGCAGCCACGGGACCCCGAATGAAAAACTGTTTTTT,CASSHGTPNEKLFF
-,TRBJ1-5,-,TRBV7-9,TGTGCCAGCATCTTAGTACAGTACAATCAGCCCCAGCATTTT,CASILVQYNQPQHF
few,TRBJ1-1,-,TRBV6-2/TRBV6-3,TGTGCCAGCAGTCCCGGGGGATACACTGAAGCTTTCTTT,CASSPGGYTEAFF
-,TRBJ2-7,TRBD1,TRBV20-1,TGCAGTGCTAGAGATCCCCCCGACAGGGTCGGAAGGCAGTACTTC,CSARDPPDRVGRQYF
many,TRBJ1-5,-,TRBV30,TGTGCCTGGAATGCACAGGGTGGCAATCAGCCCCAGCATTTT,CAWNAQGGNQPQHF
-,TRBJ1-1,TRBD1,TRBV11-3,TGTGCCAGCAGCTCGCGACAGGGGCTCTCGAACACTGAAGCTTTCTTT,CASSSRQGLSNTEAFF
once,TRBJ2-7,TRBD2,TRBV20-1,TGCAGTGCTAGAGATCTGGGGGAGGGAGGCGCCTACGCGCAGTACTTC,CSARDLGEGGAYAQYF
once,TRBJ2-1,-,TRBV20-1,TGCAGTGCTATCTACGGATCCAGCTACTACAATGAGGAGTTCTTC,CSAIYGSSYYNEEFF
many,TRBJ1-5,TRBD1,TRBV20-1,TGCAGTGCTAGAGATCAGGGGGAAGCTCAGCCCCAGCATTTT,CSARDQGEAQPQHF
many,TRBJ2-2,TRBD1,TRBV29-1,TGCAGCGTCGCGACAGGGTCGTTGACCGGGGAGCTGTTTTTT,CSVATGSLTGELFF
many,TRBJ1-2,-,TRBV4-3,TGCGCCAGCAGCCAAGTAGTCCACTCCGGCTACACCTTC,CASSQVVHSGYTF
many,TRBJ1-5,TRBD1,TRBV15,TGTGCCACCGCAGGGACAGAGACCTATCAGCCCCAGCATTTT,CATAGTETYQPQHF
once,TRBJ2-3,-,TRBV4-2,TGTGCCAGCAGCCAATGGGGCACAGATACGCAGTATTTT,CASSQWGTDTQYF
many,TRBJ1-1,-,TRBV5-1,TGCGCCAGCAGCACGGACTTCGGGCGAACTGAAGCTTTCTTT,CASSTDFGRTEAFF
few,TRBJ2-5,TRBD1,TRBV2,TGTGCCAGCAGTTTCGGACAGGGTAACCGAGAGACCCAGTACTTC,CASSFGQGNRETQYF
-,TRBJ2-7,-,TRBV13,TGTGCCAGCAGCTCCTCTCGGGGGTACGAGCAGTACTTC,CASSSSRGYEQYF
many,TRBJ2-3,-,TRBV6-2/TRBV6-3,TGTGCCAGCAGTTCTAACACAGATACGCAGTATTTT,CASSSNTDTQYF
-,TRBJ2-7,TRBD1,TRBV11-2,TGTGCCAGCAGCGCCAGGGGGTGCAATCAAATGCCCGAGCAGTACTTC,CASSARGCNQMPEQYF
many,TRBJ1-3,TRBD1,TRBV7-9,TGTGCCAGCAGCTTAAGTCGCCAGACAGGGAGATCTGGAAACACCATATATTTT,CASSLSRQTGRSGNTIYF
-,TRBJ2-3,TRBD2,TRBV5-1,TGCGCCAGCAGCCGGGGGGGCGTAAACACAGATACGCAGTATTTT,CASSRGGVNTDTQYF
many,TRBJ2-7,-,TRBV15,TGTGCCACCAGCAGAGACTCTGCGGTGGGCTACGAGCAGTACTTC,CATSRDSAVGYEQYF
-,TRBJ2-2,-,TRBV29-1,TGCAGCGCCGGGACATCCAACACCGGGGAGCTGTTTTTT,CSAGTSNTGELFF
-,TRBJ2-3,-,TRBV11-2,TGTGCCAGCAGCTTAGACGGCGGAAGCACAGATACGCAGTATTTT,CASSLDGGSTDTQYF
few,TRBJ2-6,-,TRBV28,TGTGCCAGCAGTTTCCATCACTCTGGGGCCAACGTCCTGACTTTC,CASSFHHSGANVLTF
many,TRBJ2-1,-,TRBV28,TGTGCCAGCAAAGAGACCCCCCCCTACAATGAGCAGTTCTTC,CASKETPPYNEQFF
few,TRBJ2-7,-,TRBV6-1,TGTGCCACCTATGATGGGTCAGGGCAGTACTTC,CATYDGSGQYF
few,TRBJ2-2,-,TRBV28,TGTGCCAGCGGGAAGGAAAACACCGGGGAGCTGTTTTTT,CASGKENTGELFF